This T cell receptor beta chain was documented in a study of CD8 T cells in ankylosing spondylitis. It was by quantitative 5'-RACE with molecular barcodes that TCR beta libraries were made. TCRdb used MiXCR to reprocess the 5' RACE reads, holding one entry per CDR3 protein. The sample shows fewer than 550,000 distinct CDR3 sequences, about 5.2% of them seen only once. This clonotype was picked up many times. The antigen remains undetermined. The CDR3 has 19 residues. The junction had 12 bases not matched to a gene; V was cut back by 5 bases and J by 3 bases. From germline, CDR1 is SGHRS and CDR2 YFSETQ. Study-level findings and limits: Ankylosing spondylitis blood seemed to carry a telltale TCR beta motif made of several highly homologous variants. A subset of motif variants has previously been described in the synovial fluid and blood of reactive arthritis.

The chain links TRBV5-1 to TRBJ2-2; 14 nucleotides align to TRBD2. This TCR derives from a male donor with ankylosing spondylitis. Material: blood, either unsorted or a sorted T cell fraction (not recorded which). The DNA of the CDR3 is TGCGCCAGCAGAACCCCCGGGACTAGCGGGGGCCACTACACCGGGGAGCTGTTTTTT. Protein sequence: CASRTPGTSGGHYTGELFF. Full variable domain (outside the CDR3, taken from reference TRBV5-1 and TRBJ2-2): KAGVTQTPRYLIKTRGQQVTLSCSPISGHRSVSWYQQTPGQGLQFLFEYFSETQRNKGNFPGRFSGRQFSNSRSEMNVSTLELGDSALYLCASRTPGTSGGHYTGELFFGEGSRLTVL.